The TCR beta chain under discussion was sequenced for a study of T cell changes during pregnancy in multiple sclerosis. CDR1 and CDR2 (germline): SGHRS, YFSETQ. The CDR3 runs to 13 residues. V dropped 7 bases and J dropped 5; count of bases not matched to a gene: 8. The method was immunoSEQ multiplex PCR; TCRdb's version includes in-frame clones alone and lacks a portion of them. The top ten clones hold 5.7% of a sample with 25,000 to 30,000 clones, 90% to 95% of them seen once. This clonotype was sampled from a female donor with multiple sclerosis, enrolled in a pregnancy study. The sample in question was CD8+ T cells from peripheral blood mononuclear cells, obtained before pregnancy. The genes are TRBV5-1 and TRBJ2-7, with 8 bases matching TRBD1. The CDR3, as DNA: TGCGCCAGCCTCGGACAGGGTCCCCACGAGCAGTACTTC. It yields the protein CASLGQGPHEQYF.